This entry is about one T cell receptor (beta chain). Its specificity is unknown. Germline-derived CDR1 and CDR2 are SEHNR and FQNEAQ (reference sequence). V shed 5 bases and J 7 bases; nucleotides not matched to a gene: 7. The CDR3 covers 15 residues. This entry comes from a study of early T cells in non-severe SARS-CoV-2 infection. Across the study: Investigators sequenced bulk RNA drawn from unsorted whole blood, and chains remained unpaired. Study-wide points: Reliance on VDJdb matching favored anti-spike CD8 responses; private and CD4 specificities were missed.

Attachment of unique molecular identifiers was made to individual cDNA molecules. In TCRdb, the 5' RACE reads were re-called with MiXCR into one record per CDR3 protein. The data show 60,000 to 75,000 distinct CDR3 sequences, around 11% seen once. The sequencing input was whole blood. The chain is built from TRBV7-9 and TRBJ2-1, with TRBD2 matching 11 bases. This TCR came from an adult who was a healthcare worker with PCR-confirmed SARS-CoV-2 infection or an uninfected control (not recorded which). CDR3 nucleotide sequence: TGTGCCAGCAGCCCCAGACTAGCGGGGAGGAATGAGCAGTTCTTC. Amino acid sequence: CASSPRLAGRNEQFF.